What follows are 25 T cell receptor beta chains derived from one specimen sequenced in a study of PD-1 blockade in classical Hodgkin lymphoma. Assay used: immunoSEQ multiplex PCR; TCRdb lists only in-frame clones, some missing. This sample has around 40,000 clones, with 70% to 85% found just once. Noted time point: cycle 4 day 1 (C4D1), after 5 to 7 weeks of nivolumab. After autologous stem cell transplantation all patients relapsed, and prior brentuximab vedotin exposure differed between cohorts. The source was peripheral blood mononuclear cells (PBMCs), collected before the fourth cycle of nivolumab. All receptors derive from a human donor with classical Hodgkin lymphoma.

This clone was found a few times. The chain is built from TRBV28 and TRBJ1-2; no firm D call. Germline assignment: CDR1 MDHEN and CDR2 SYDVKM. V was cut by 3 bases and J by 3 bases, with 8 bases left in between. The CDR3 has 13 residues. CDR3 bases: TGTGCCAGCAGTTTGCGGGGTTACTATGGCTACACCTTC. Translated, it gives CASSLRGYYGYTF.

The chain carries TRBV7-2 and TRBJ2-7; D is perhaps TRBD1 (5 bases). V was shortened by 2 bases and J by 4 bases, with 15 bases between the two germline ends. Germline values: CDR1 SGHTA, CDR2 FQGNSA. The CDR3 is made up of 15 amino acids. CDR3 sequence reads: CASSLKQGGVYEQYF. Here the CDR3 DNA reads TGTGCCAGCAGCTTAAAGCAGGGTGGGGTATACGAGCAGTACTTC.

The rearrangement uses TRBV4-1 and TRBJ1-1, with no clear D. This CDR3 is built from 14 residues. Germline V lookup: CDR1 MGHRA, CDR2 YSYEKL. V shed 4 bases and J shed 1 base, with 10 bases lying between them. The CDR3 sequence is CASSLRTGNTEAFF. Written as DNA, the CDR3 is TGCGCCAGCAGCCTACGGACGGGGAACACTGAAGCTTTCTTT.

V usage is TRBV19 and J usage is TRBJ1-5; TRBD1 aligns across 7 bases. This CDR3 has 15 amino acids. Losses at the gene ends were 1 base for V and 5 bases for J; bases not matched to a gene: 5. Germline values: CDR1 LNHDA, CDR2 SQIVND (reference sequence). CDR3: CASSIAGGVDQPQHF. The CDR3 DNA reads as TGTGCCAGTAGTATAGCAGGGGGAGTTGATCAGCCCCAGCATTTT.

The chain links TRBV7-9 to TRBJ2-1; D unresolved. The V end lost 2 bases, the J end lost 0 bases, and 11 bases lay between the germline ends. The CDR3 consists of 16 residues. Germline V gene lookup returns CDR1 SEHNR and CDR2 FQNEAQ (reference sequence). CDR3 bases: TGTGCCAGCAGCTTATACAGCTTAAGCTCCTACAATGAGCAGTTCTTC. This codes for CASSLYSLSSYNEQFF.

The chain couples TRBV7-2 to TRBJ2-7, with D possibly being TRBD1 (5 bases). Germline assignment: CDR1 SGHTA and CDR2 FQGNSA. Trimming left V 5 bases short and J 2 bases short, with 13 bases between. CDR3 length: 14 amino acids. The CDR3 coding sequence is TGTGCCAGCAGCCTGGGGCCCAAACCCTACGAGCAGTACTTC. Residues: CASSLGPKPYEQYF. Variable domain in full (rest from reference TRBV7-2 and TRBJ2-7): GAGVSQSPSNKVTEKGKDVELRCDPISGHTALYWYRQSLGQGLEFLIYFQGNSAPDKSGLPSDRFSAERTGGSVSTLTIQRTQQEDSAVYLCASSLGPKPYEQYFGPGTRLTVT.

This sequence joins TRBV2 and TRBJ2-3; the D gene is possibly TRBD1 (5 bases). Trimming shortened V by 4 bases and J by 4 bases, and 9 bases separated the two germline ends. This CDR3 is 13 amino acids long. From germline, CDR1 is SNHLY and CDR2 FYNNEI. The CDR3 spells CASSVSRADTQYF. The CDR3 DNA reads as TGTGCCAGCAGTGTTAGCAGGGCAGATACGCAGTATTTT. Variable domain in full (rest from reference TRBV2 and TRBJ2-3): EPEVTQTPSHQVTQMGQEVILRCVPISNHLYFYWYRQILGQKVEFLVSFYNNEISEKSEIFDDQFSVERPDGSNFTLKIRSTKLEDSAMYFCASSVSRADTQYFGPGTRLTVL.

By its share, this clone is medium-sized. The chain's CDR3 is CSVEGQPNTEAFF. CDR3 DNA sequence: TGCAGCGTTGAGGGACAGCCGAACACTGAAGCTTTCTTT. The rearrangement uses TRBV29-1 and TRBJ1-1; 7 bases are a match to TRBD1. The V gene's germline CDR1 is SQVTM and CDR2 ANQGSEA. V shed 3 bases, J shed 1 base, and the junction held 2 bases outside the gene matches. CDR3 length equals 13 residues.

The chain employs TRBV14 and TRBJ2-1; D is undetermined. This CDR3 region has 13 residues. CDR1 SGHDN and CDR2 FVKESK come from the germline V gene. The V end was cut by 1 base, the J end by 14 bases, with 15 bases between. CDR3 loop: CASSQVGQHSEFF. CDR3 bases: TGTGCCAGCAGCCAAGTCGGCCAACATTCGGAGTTCTTC. The full variable domain, completed using reference TRBV14 and TRBJ2-1, is EAGVTQFPSHSVIEKGQTVTLRCDPISGHDNLYWYRRVMGKEIKFLLHFVKESKQDESGMPNNRFLAERTGGTYSTLKVQPAELEDSGVYFCASSQVGQHSEFFGPGTRLTVL.

This rearrangement joins TRBV19 to TRBJ1-4; D is uncertain. The germline V gene encodes CDR1 LNHDA and CDR2 SQIVND (reference sequence). V was cut by 4 bases and J by 3 bases, with 9 bases left in between. The CDR3 totals 14 residues. CDR3 sequence: CASSKSTANEKLFF. Written as DNA, the CDR3 is TGTGCCAGTAGTAAAAGTACGGCTAATGAAAAACTGTTTTTT.

The DNA for the CDR3 is TGTGCCAGTAGTATAAGGGGACCTAGCGGGGGCCTGAACACCGGGGAGCTGTTTTTT. Protein product: CASSIRGPSGGLNTGELFF. This chain links TRBV19 with TRBJ2-2, with 10 bases fitting TRBD2. Germline values: CDR1 LNHDA, CDR2 SQIVND (reference sequence). The CDR3 totals 19 residues. V lost 2 bases, J lost 1 base, and 10 bases stayed unmatched.

This chain connects TRBV6-1 to TRBJ1-1; weak D call: TRBD1 (6 bases). The CDR3 consists of 13 residues. The germline CDR1 and CDR2 sequences are MNHNS and SASEGT. V was pared by 4 bases and J by 10 bases, with 16 bases between. CDR3 nucleotide sequence: TGTGCCAGCAGTGCAGAGACAGGCGTGGGAGCTTTCTTT. Translating it yields CASSAETGVGAFF.

This rearrangement joins TRBV11-2 to TRBJ2-1, with 13 bases matching TRBD2. The germline V gene encodes CDR1 SGHAT and CDR2 FQNNGV. The CDR3 runs to 15 residues. The junction had 11 bases not matched to a gene; V was cut back by 4 bases and J by 14 bases. CDR3 amino acids: CASSSSTSGGTREFF. As DNA, the CDR3 is TGTGCCAGCAGCTCGTCGACTAGCGGGGGGACGAGAGAGTTCTTC.

J is TRBJ2-2 and V is TRBV7-3; possibly TRBD1 for D (5 bases). Germline V lookup: CDR1 SGHTA, CDR2 FQGTGA. Trimming stripped 2 bases from V and 4 bases from J, with 8 bases between. The CDR3 has 14 amino acids. CDR3: CASSLYQGTGELFF. Here the CDR3 DNA reads TGTGCCAGCAGCTTATATCAGGGCACCGGGGAGCTGTTTTTT.

The rearrangement uses TRBV6-6 and TRBJ2-1; D possibly uses TRBD1 or TRBD2 (5 bases each). With 5 bases removed from V and 4 bases from J, the gap between germline ends came to 15 bases. CDR1 and CDR2 (germline): MNHNY, SVGAGI (reference sequence). The CDR3 loop spans 15 amino acids. The CDR3 nucleotides are TGTGCCAGCAGTAACGGGGACGGAACTTACAATGAGCAGTTCTTC. Translating it yields CASSNGDGTYNEQFF.

The gene calls are TRBV4-3 and TRBJ2-7, with D unclear. Between the trimmed V and J ends, which lost 4 bases and 3 bases, there was a span of 16 bases. Germline V gene data show CDR1 as LGHNA and CDR2 as YSLEER. This CDR3 is 15 amino acids long. As DNA, the CDR3 is TGCGCCAGCAGCCCCCCAGTAGGCAGTTTCTACGAGCAGTACTTC. It specifies CASSPPVGSFYEQYF.

The chain is built from TRBV29-1 and TRBJ2-5; 7 bases agree with TRBD1. This CDR3 spans 17 amino acids. CDR1 SQVTM and CDR2 ANQGSEA come from the germline V gene. V lost 4 bases to trimming and J lost 1 base; unmatched junction nucleotides: 15. The CDR3 DNA reads TGCAGCGTTGTCCGTGTTAAGACGACAGGGTTCCAAGAGACCCAGTACTTC. Protein product: CSVVRVKTTGFQETQYF.

This clone was detected only a few times. This chain links TRBV2 with TRBJ1-1, with D unresolved. The CDR3 has 11 amino acids. Germline-derived CDR1 and CDR2 are SNHLY and FYNNEI. Between the trimmed V and J ends, which lost 8 bases and 7 bases, there was a span of 11 bases. CDR3: CASGSWVEAFF. The CDR3 region has the DNA TGTGCCAGCGGTTCTTGGGTTGAAGCTTTCTTT.

As DNA, the CDR3 is TGTGCCAGCAGCCCCGGGGGGGGATCCACAGATACGCAGTATTTT. Translated: CASSPGGGSTDTQYF. The chain uses TRBV13 and TRBJ2-3; 8 bases align to TRBD2. CDR3 length equals 15 residues. Germline V gene sequence: CDR1 PRHDT, CDR2 FYEKMQ (reference sequence). Unmatched junction bases numbered 6, after V lost 5 bases and J lost 2 bases.

This clone came up once. The chain joins TRBV6-1 to TRBJ1-5; D is unclear. Germline V gene sequence: CDR1 MNHNS, CDR2 SASEGT. V was pared by 7 bases and J by 0 bases, with 10 bases between. The CDR3 is 14 residues long. For the CDR3, the DNA is TGTGCCAGCAATGTGGAGTATAGCAATCAGCCCCAGCATTTT. This sequence encodes CASNVEYSNQPQHF.

The V and J genes are TRBV29-1 and TRBJ2-5; no firm D call. Germline values: CDR1 SQVTM, CDR2 ANQGSEA. This CDR3 comprises 13 residues. Trimming stripped 4 bases from V and 1 base from J, with 10 bases between. The CDR3 DNA follows: TGCAGCGTTGTGGCGAGCCTCCAAGAGACCCAGTACTTC. The encoded protein is CSVVASLQETQYF.

The chain uses TRBV6-1 and TRBJ2-4; TRBD2 is a possible D gene (6 bases). This CDR3 is 13 amino acids long. Deletions cut 8 bases from V and 8 bases from J, with 16 bases between. Germline lookup yields CDR1 MNHNS and CDR2 SASEGT. The CDR3 region is CASAPSGVDIQYF. DNA of the CDR3: TGTGCCAGCGCCCCGTCGGGGGTAGACATTCAGTACTTC.

This sequence joins TRBV7-8 and TRBJ1-1; the D gene is possibly TRBD1 (5 bases). The germline gives CDR1 SGHVS, CDR2 FQNEAQ. Trimming took 3 bases from V and 6 from J, leaving 8 bases between them. The CDR3 has 12 amino acids. CDR3 amino acids: CASSFWGAEAFF. In DNA form, the CDR3 reads TGTGCCAGCAGCTTCTGGGGGGCTGAAGCTTTCTTT.

The rearrangement uses TRBV7-8 and TRBJ2-1; possible D gene TRBD2, 5 bases. V lost 1 base to trimming and J lost 7 bases, with 17 bases between them. Germline V CDR1 and CDR2: SGHVS, FQNEAQ. The CDR3 is made up of 16 amino acids. CDR3 protein: CASSLVTPRVFNEQFF. DNA for the CDR3: TGTGCCAGCAGCTTAGTCACCCCGAGGGTCTTTAATGAGCAGTTCTTC.

The chain has TRBV4-3 and TRBJ2-7; no clear D gene. Looked up from germline, CDR1 is LGHNA and CDR2 is YSLEER. With 0 bases removed from V and 4 bases from J, the gap between germline ends came to 7 bases. The CDR3 has 13 residues. As DNA, the CDR3 is TGCGCCAGCAGCCAAGAACTCGAGTACGAGCAGTACTTC. As protein: CASSQELEYEQYF.